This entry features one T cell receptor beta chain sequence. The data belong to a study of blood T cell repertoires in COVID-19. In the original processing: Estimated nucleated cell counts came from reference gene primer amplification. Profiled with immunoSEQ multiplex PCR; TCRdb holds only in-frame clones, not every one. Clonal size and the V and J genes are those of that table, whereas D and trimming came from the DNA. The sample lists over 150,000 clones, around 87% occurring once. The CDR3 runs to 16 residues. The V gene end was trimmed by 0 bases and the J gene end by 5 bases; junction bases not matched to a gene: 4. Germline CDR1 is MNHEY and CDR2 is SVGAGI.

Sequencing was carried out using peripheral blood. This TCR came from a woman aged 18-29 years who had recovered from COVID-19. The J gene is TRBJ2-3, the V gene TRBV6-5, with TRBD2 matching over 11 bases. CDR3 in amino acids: CASSYSSGGALDTQYF. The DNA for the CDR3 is TGTGCCAGCAGTTACTCTAGCGGGGGGGCTTTAGATACGCAGTATTTT.